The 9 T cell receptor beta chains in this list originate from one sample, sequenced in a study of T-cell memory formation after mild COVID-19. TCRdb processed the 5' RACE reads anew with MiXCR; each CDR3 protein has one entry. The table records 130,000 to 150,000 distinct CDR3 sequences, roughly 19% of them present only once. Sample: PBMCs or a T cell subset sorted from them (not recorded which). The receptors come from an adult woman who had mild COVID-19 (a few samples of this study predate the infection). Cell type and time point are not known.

CDR3 residues: CASSEPGAYGYTF. The CDR3 coding sequence is TGTGCCAGCAGCGAGCCGGGGGCCTATGGCTACACCTTC. The gene calls are TRBV27 and TRBJ1-2; D might be TRBD1 (6 bases). Trimming removed 6 bases from V and 4 bases from J, with 12 bases in between. CDR1 and CDR2 from the germline V gene are MNHEY and SMNVEV (reference sequence). This CDR3 is built from 13 residues.

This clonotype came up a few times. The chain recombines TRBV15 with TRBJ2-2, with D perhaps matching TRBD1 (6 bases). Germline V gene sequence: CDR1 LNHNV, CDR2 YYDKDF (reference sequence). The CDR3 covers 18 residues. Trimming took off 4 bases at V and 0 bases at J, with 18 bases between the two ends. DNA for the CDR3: TGTGCCACCAGCATTGACACCTGGGGGCTGGCGAACACCGGGGAGCTGTTTTTT. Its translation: CATSIDTWGLANTGELFF.

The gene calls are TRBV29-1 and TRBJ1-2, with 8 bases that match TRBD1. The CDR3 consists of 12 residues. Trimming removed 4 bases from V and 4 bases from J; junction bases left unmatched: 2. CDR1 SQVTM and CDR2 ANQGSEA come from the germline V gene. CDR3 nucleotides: TGCAGCGTTGGTGGGACAGGCTATGGCTACACCTTC. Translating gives CSVGGTGYGYTF.

The CDR3 coding sequence is TGCGCCAGCAGCCCGGCGCCTACTCGCTCCTACGAGCAGTACTTC. Encoded protein: CASSPAPTRSYEQYF. The chain couples TRBV5-1 to TRBJ2-7; no clear D. Germline CDR1 reads SGHRS; CDR2 reads YFSETQ. Trimming stripped 4 bases from V and 0 bases from J, with 14 bases between. CDR3 length equals 15 residues.

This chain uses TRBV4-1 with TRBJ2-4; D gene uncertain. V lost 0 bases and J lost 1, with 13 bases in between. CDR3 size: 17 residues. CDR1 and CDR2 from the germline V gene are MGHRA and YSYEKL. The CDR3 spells CASSQDGEVRAKNIQYF. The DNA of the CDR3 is TGCGCCAGCAGCCAAGATGGAGAGGTCCGGGCCAAAAACATTCAGTACTTC.

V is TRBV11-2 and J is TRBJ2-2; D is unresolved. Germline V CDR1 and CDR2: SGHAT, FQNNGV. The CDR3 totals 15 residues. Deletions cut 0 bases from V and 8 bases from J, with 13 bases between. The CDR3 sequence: CASSLEDGFTGELFF. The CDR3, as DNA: TGTGCCAGCAGCTTAGAAGACGGGTTTACAGGGGAGCTGTTTTTT.

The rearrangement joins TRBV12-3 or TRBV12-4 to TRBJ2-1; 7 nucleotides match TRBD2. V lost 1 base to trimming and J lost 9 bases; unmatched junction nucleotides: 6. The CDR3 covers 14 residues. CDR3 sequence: CASSLGAGVVEQFF. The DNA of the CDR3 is TGTGCCAGCAGTTTAGGGGCGGGAGTGGTTGAGCAGTTCTTC.

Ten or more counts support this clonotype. CDR3 bases: TGTGCCAGCAGCCAAGTTCGAACTCTAGTAAATGAGCAGTTCTTC. This encodes CASSQVRTLVNEQFF. V usage is TRBV14 and J usage is TRBJ2-1; no firm D call. Per germline, CDR1 SGHDN and CDR2 FVKESK. V was trimmed by 1 base and J by 7 bases, leaving 14 bases between them. This CDR3 spans 15 amino acids.

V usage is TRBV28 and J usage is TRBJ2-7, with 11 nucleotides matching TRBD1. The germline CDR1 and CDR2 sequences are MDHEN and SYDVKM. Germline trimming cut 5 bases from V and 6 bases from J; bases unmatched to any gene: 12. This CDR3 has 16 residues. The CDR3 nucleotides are TGTGCCAGCAGTCCCGGGACAGGGGGAAGCTTGGGCGAGCAGTACTTC. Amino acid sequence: CASSPGTGGSLGEQYF. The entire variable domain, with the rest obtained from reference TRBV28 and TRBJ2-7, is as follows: DVKVTQSSRYLVKRTGEKVFLECVQDMDHENMFWYRQDPGLGLRLIYFSYDVKMKEKGDIPEGYSVSREKKERFSLILESASTNQTSMYLCASSPGTGGSLGEQYFGPGTRLTVT.